Given below is one T cell receptor (beta chain) in context. Antigen unknown. Germline values: CDR1 MNHEY, CDR2 SVGAGI. V lost 7 bases and J lost 4; bases outside the gene matches: 5. The CDR3 length is 13 residues. The data were produced by immunoSEQ multiplex PCR, yet TCRdb's version contains in-frame clones alone and is incomplete. The sample consists of over 15,000 clones, around 87% of them appearing once. These data come from a study of OX40 agonist ivuxolimab in advanced cancers. Study-wide context: A mean age of roughly 62 years, range about 20 to 79, was recorded, and around 85% were male. Partial responses were achieved by three patients, of whom one had hepatocellular carcinoma and two had cutaneous melanoma. Study observations and caveats: At 0.1 to 3.0 mg/kg and by week 6, CD4+ and CD8+ T cells in the blood had expanded clonally.

The V gene is TRBV6-5, the J gene TRBJ1-2; 8 nucleotides match TRBD1. The sequencing here drew on CD4+ or CD8+ T cells sorted from blood, taken in a trial of the OX40 agonist ivuxolimab. This receptor was identified in an adult with an advanced solid tumor such as melanoma, head and neck, liver or kidney cancer. The CDR3 DNA is TGTGCCAGCACCCCGACAGGGGCCTATGGCTACACCTTC. It codes for CASTPTGAYGYTF.